The next 12 T cell receptor beta chains were all read from a single sample in a study of blood T cells in healthy people across ages. With a J-beta primer mix and a sample-barcoded 5' primer, a second PCR ran about 7 to 12 cycles. From the 5' RACE reads, TCRdb called clonotypes with MiXCR, one entry per CDR3 protein. Here the sample spans about a million distinct CDR3 sequences, 40% to 60% being singletons. Sequences were obtained from blood. The source of these receptors is a man younger than 40 in good health.

The sample holds a few counts of this clonotype. J is TRBJ2-4 and V is TRBV27; a weak D match, TRBD2 (7 bases). The CDR3 has 12 amino acids. The V end was cut by 6 bases, the J end by 13 bases, with 16 bases between. Germline V gene data show CDR1 as MNHEY and CDR2 as SMNVEV (reference sequence). The DNA of the CDR3 is TGTGCCAGCAGCTTCCCCGGGGGGCCCCAGTACTTC. It encodes CASSFPGGPQYF.

DNA for the CDR3: TGTGCCAGCCCCATTAAGGGAGGGGGGGGCAATGAGCAGTTCTTC. Translated: CASPIKGGGGNEQFF. The chain is built from TRBV28 and TRBJ2-1; a possible D gene is TRBD2 (7 bases). CDR1 MDHEN and CDR2 SYDVKM come from the germline V gene. The CDR3 loop spans 15 amino acids. V shed 8 bases and J shed 6 bases, with 20 bases lying between them.

DNA of the CDR3: TGTGCCAGCAGTATCCTACCGGGGGGCCCCTACGAGCAGTACTTC. Protein sequence: CASSILPGGPYEQYF. The chain uses TRBV6-5 and TRBJ2-7; weak D call: TRBD2 (7 bases). The germline V gene has CDR1 MNHEY and CDR2 SVGAGI. The CDR3 is made up of 15 amino acids. The V and J ends lost 5 bases and 2 bases respectively, with 16 bases between them.

This clonotype has a handful of counts. The chain combines TRBV29-1 with TRBJ1-2, with D unresolved. Germline-derived CDR1 and CDR2 are SQVTM and ANQGSEA. The CDR3 loop spans 12 amino acids. V gave up 3 bases and J gave up 6 bases, with 11 bases separating them. CDR3 protein: CSVDTQRDGYTF. DNA of the CDR3: TGCAGCGTTGATACACAGCGTGATGGCTACACCTTC. The full variable domain, completed using reference TRBV29-1 and TRBJ1-2, is SAVISQKPSRDICQRGTSLTIQCQVDSQVTMMFWYRQQPGQSLTLIATANQGSEATYESGFVIDKFPISRPNLTFSTLTVSNMSPEDSSIYLCSVDTQRDGYTFGSGTRLTVV.

J is TRBJ2-1 and V is TRBV21-1; TRBD1, as called in the table, went unchecked against the DNA. TRBV21-1 is deemed a pseudogene. The CDR3 extends over 16 amino acids. CDR3 region: CASNERGQGRRNEQFF. The CDR3, as DNA: TGTGCCAGCAACGAAAGGGGACAGGGGAGGCGGAATGAGCAGTTCTTC.

The chain recombines TRBV10-3 with TRBJ1-4; tentative D call: TRBD1 (5 bases). The CDR3 has 15 residues. V was clipped by 2 bases and J by 6 bases, with 13 bases between them. Per the germline V gene, CDR1 is ENHRY and CDR2 is SYGVKD. DNA of the CDR3: TGTGCCATCAGTGAGACGGTTGGGGGTGATGAAAAACTGTTTTTT. This codes for CAISETVGGDEKLFF.

The rearrangement links TRBV5-1 to TRBJ2-4; 8 positions match TRBD1. With the DNA end fitting TRBJ2-7 better, the J assignment may be wrong. This CDR3 has 14 residues. Germline V gene sequence: CDR1 SGHRS, CDR2 YFSETQ. The CDR3 DNA reads as TGCGCCAGCAGCACCGGGGGTGGGACAGGCGAGCAGTACTTC. This gives the protein CASSTGGGTGEQYF.

The J gene is TRBJ2-7, the V gene TRBV7-2, with unresolved D. Germline CDR1 is SGHTA and CDR2 is FQGNSA. V lost 4 bases to trimming and J lost 2 bases, with 18 bases between them. The CDR3 totals 16 residues. CDR3 coding DNA: TGTGCCAGCAGCTCTCTCCGTAGTCGGGTGGCCTACGAGCAGTACTTC. It is translated as CASSSLRSRVAYEQYF.

As concerns this clonotype: With a much larger clone just one base away, this may be a read error. This rearrangement joins TRBV2 to TRBJ2-5; D ambiguous. The CDR3 contains 11 residues. Trimming left V 8 bases short and J 11 bases short, with 15 bases between. Germline CDR1 reads SNHLY; CDR2 reads FYNNEI. CDR3 coding DNA: TGTGCCAGCCTTGAGGCTAATGAGCAGTACTTC. Translation gives CASLEANEQYF.

This clonotype was detected only a few times. The chain links TRBV25-1 to TRBJ2-7; D is unresolved. This CDR3 is 13 amino acids long. Looked up from germline, CDR1 is MGHDK and CDR2 is SYGVNS. Trimming took 3 bases from V and 3 from J, leaving 9 bases between them. The CDR3 spells CASSEVAGYEQYF. The CDR3 bases are TGTGCCAGCAGTGAGGTGGCAGGCTACGAGCAGTACTTC.

CDR3: CASSPQGQGYNQPQHF. The CDR3 DNA is TGCGCCAGCAGCCCGCAGGGGCAGGGTTACAATCAGCCCCAGCATTTT. This chain connects TRBV5-1 to TRBJ1-5, with D possibly TRBD1 on 6 matching bases. Germline V lookup: CDR1 SGHRS, CDR2 YFSETQ. This CDR3 comprises 16 residues. The V gene lost 4 bases and the J gene lost 3 bases, with 17 bases spanning the gap.

The rearrangement joins TRBV7-2 to TRBJ2-1; tentatively, D is TRBD2 (5 bases). The ends were cut back, 2 bases at V and 3 bases at J, with 20 bases in the middle. The CDR3 has 18 residues. Germline CDR1 is SGHTA and CDR2 is FQGNSA. The CDR3 nucleotides read TGTGCCAGCAGCTTACGTTCGCAAGGAGCCGGGATCTACAATGAGCAGTTCTTC. Protein: CASSLRSQGAGIYNEQFF.